This T cell receptor beta chain comes out of a study of identical twins. Findings of the study overall: Excess low generation probability was seen in twin-shared out-of-frame alpha sequences. The conclusions drew on cross-sectional statistical analysis instead of tracking the same donors.

From the 5' RACE reads, TCRdb called clonotypes with MiXCR, one entry per CDR3 protein. This sample has roughly 200,000 distinct CDR3 sequences, with around 6.8% found just once. Comment on this clonotype: What it binds is not known.

Trimming stripped 3 bases from V and 0 bases from J, with 18 bases between. CDR1 is LNHDA, CDR2 SQIVND, per germline (reference sequence). This CDR3 has 17 residues. Separately, the same data were catalogued under a study of yellow fever vaccine responses in identical twins.

The rearrangement links TRBV19 to TRBJ2-7, with D perhaps TRBD1 (5 bases). Material: memory (CD45RO+) T cells sorted from blood. The source of this sequence is a woman between 18 and 29 years old in good health. The DNA for the CDR3 is TGTGCCAGTAGTATTAAGGGGCAGTCGACCTCCTCCTACGAGCAGTACTTC. The encoded protein is CASSIKGQSTSSYEQYF.